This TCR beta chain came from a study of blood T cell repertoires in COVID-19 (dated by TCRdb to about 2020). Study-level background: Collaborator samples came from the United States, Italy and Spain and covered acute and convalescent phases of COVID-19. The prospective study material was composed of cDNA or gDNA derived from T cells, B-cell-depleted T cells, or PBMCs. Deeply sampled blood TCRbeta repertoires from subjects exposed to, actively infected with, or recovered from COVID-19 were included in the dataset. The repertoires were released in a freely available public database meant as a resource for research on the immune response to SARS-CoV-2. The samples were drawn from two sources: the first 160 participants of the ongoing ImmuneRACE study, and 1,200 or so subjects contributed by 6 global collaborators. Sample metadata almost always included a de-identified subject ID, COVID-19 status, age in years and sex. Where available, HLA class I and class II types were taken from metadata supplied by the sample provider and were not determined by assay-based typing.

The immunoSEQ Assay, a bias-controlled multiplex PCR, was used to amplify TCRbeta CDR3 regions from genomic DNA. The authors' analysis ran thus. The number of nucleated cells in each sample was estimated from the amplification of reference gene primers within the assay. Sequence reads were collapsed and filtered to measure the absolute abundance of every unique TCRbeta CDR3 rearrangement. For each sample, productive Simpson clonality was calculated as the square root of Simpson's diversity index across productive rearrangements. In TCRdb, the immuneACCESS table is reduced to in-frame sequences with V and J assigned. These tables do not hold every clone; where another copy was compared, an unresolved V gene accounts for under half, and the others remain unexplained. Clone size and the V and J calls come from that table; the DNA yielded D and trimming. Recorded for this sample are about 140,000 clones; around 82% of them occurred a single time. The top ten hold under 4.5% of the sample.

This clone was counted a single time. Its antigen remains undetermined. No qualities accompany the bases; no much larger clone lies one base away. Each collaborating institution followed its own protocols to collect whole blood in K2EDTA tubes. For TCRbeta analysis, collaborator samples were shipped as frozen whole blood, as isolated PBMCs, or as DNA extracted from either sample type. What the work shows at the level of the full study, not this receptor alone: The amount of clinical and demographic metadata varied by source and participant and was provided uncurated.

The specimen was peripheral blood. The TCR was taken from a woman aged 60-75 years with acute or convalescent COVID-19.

In nucleotides, the sequence is TGTGCCAGCAGCACTAGACAGGGAAACACTGAAGCTTTCTTT. This codes for CASSTRQGNTEAFF. The chain is assembled from TRBV7-9 and TRBJ1-1, with 7 central nucleotides matching TRBD1. The CDR3 measures 14 amino acids from cysteine to phenylalanine. Left in the record is the CDR3 DNA by itself, 42 bases read in frame from the first base. V loses 5 bases at its end and J loses 2 bases; junction bases beyond the gene matches: 5. CDR1 and CDR2 are drawn from the germline V gene (reference sequence): SEHNR, FQNEAQ.